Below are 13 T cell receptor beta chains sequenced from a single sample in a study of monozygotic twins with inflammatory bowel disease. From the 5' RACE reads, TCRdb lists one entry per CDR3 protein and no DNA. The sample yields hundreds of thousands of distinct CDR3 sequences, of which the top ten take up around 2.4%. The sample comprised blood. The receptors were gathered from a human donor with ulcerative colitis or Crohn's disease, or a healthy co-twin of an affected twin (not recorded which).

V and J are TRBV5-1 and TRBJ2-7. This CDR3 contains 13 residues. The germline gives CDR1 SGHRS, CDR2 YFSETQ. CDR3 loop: CASSWDSLYEQYF.

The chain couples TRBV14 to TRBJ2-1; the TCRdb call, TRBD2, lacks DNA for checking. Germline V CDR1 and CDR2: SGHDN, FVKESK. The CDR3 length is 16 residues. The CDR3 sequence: CASSQDSLAGPNEQFF.

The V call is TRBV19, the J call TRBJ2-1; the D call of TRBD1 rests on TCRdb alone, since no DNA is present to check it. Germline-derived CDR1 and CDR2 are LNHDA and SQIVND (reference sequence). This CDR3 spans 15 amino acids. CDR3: CASTPRYTSYNEQFF.

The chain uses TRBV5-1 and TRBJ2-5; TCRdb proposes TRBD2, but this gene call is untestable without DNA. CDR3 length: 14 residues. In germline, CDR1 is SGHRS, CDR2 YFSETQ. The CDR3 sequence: CASSLFSGGETQYF.

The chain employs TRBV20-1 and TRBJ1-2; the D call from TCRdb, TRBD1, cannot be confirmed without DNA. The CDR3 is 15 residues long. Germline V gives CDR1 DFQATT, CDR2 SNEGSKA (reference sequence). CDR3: CSARDWGSRVGGYTF.

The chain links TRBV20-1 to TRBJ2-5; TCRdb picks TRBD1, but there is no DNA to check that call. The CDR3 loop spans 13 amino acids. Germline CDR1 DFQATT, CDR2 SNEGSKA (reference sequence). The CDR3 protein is CSGSTGAKETQYF.

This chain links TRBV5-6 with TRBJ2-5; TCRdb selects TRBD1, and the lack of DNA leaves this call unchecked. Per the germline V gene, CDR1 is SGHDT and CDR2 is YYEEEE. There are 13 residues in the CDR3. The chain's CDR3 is CASRLQGQETQYF.

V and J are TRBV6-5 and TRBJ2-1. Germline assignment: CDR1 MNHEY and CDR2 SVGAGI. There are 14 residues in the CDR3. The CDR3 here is CASSYRRDYNEQFF.

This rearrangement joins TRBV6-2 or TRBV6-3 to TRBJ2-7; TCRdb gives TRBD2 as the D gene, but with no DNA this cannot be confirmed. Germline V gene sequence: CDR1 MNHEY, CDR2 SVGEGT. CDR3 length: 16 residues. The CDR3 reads CASSYSVLAGAHEQYF.

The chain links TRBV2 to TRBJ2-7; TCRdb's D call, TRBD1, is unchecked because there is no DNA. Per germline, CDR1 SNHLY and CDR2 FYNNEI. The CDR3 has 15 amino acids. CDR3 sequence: CASSLGQGRAYEQYF.

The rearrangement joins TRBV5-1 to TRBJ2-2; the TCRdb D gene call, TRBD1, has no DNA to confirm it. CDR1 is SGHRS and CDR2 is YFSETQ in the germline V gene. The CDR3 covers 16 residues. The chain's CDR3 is CASSLVLGRNTGELFF.

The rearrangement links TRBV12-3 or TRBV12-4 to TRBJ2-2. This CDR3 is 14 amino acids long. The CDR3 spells CASSLQENTGELFF.

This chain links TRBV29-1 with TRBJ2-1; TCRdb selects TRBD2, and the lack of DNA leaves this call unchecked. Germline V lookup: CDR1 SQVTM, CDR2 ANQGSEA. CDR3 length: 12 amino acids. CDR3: CSVEERLVEQFF.